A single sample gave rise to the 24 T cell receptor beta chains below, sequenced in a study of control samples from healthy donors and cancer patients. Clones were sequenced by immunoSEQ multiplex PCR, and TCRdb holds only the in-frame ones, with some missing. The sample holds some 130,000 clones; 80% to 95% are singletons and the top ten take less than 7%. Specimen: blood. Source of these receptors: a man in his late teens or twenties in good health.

DNA of the CDR3: TGTGCCAGCAGCGTAGGAGGACAGGGGAGAAACACCATATATTTT. Amino acid sequence: CASSVGGQGRNTIYF. This chain links TRBV9 with TRBJ1-3; 9 bases fit TRBD1. Germline values: CDR1 SGDLS, CDR2 YYNGEE. The CDR3 covers 15 residues. V was clipped by 0 bases and J by 5 bases; unmatched bases: 3.

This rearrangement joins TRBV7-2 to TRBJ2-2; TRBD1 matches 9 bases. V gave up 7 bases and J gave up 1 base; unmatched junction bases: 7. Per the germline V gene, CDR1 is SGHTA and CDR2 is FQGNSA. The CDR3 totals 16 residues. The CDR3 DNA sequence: TGTGCCAGCAACGCGTGGGACAGGGTGAACACCGGGGAGCTGTTTTTT. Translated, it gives CASNAWDRVNTGELFF. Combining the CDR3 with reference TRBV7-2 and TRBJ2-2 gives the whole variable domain GAGVSQSPSNKVTEKGKDVELRCDPISGHTALYWYRQSLGQGLEFLIYFQGNSAPDKSGLPSDRFSAERTGGSVSTLTIQRTQQEDSAVYLCASNAWDRVNTGELFFGEGSRLTVL.

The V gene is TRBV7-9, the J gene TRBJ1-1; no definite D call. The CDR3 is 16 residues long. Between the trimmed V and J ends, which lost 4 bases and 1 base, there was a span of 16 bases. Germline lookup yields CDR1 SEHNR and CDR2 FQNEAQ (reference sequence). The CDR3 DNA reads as TGTGCCAGCAGCTCCTTCTCCGGGTCTCCGAACACTGAAGCTTTCTTT. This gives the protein CASSSFSGSPNTEAFF.

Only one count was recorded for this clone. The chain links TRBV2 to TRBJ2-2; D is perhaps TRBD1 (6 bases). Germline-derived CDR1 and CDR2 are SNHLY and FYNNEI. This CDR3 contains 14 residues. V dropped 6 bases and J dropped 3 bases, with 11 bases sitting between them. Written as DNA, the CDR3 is TGTGCCAGCAGGGACAGTCATTACACCGGGGAGCTGTTTTTT. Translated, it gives CASRDSHYTGELFF.

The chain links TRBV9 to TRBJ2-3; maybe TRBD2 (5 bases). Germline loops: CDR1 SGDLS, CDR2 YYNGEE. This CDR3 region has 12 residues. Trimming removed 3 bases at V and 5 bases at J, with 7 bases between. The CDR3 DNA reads TGTGCCAGCAGCGGAACTAGAGATACGCAGTATTTT. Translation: CASSGTRDTQYF.

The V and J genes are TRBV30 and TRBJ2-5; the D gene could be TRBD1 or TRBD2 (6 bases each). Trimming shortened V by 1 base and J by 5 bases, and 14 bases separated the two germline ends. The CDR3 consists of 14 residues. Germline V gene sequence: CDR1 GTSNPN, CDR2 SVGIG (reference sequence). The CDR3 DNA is TGTGCCTGGAGTGGGACCCCGGGGGCTGAGACCCAGTACTTC. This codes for CAWSGTPGAETQYF.

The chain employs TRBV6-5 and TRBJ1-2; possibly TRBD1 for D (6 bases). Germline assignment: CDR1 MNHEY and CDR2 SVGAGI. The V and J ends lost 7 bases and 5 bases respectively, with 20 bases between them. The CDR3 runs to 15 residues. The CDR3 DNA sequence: TGTGCCAGCACCGACCAACAAACAGGGACTTATGGCTACACCTTC. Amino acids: CASTDQQTGTYGYTF.

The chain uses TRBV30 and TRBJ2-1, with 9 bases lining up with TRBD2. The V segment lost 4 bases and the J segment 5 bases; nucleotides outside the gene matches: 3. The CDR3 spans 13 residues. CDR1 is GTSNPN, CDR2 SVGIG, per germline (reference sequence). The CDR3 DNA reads TGTGCCTGGACTGGACTAGCGAACAATGAGCAGTTCTTC. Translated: CAWTGLANNEQFF.

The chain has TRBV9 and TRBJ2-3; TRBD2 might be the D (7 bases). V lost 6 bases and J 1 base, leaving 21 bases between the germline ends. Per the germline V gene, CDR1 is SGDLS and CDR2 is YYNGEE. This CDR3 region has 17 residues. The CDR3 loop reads CASNRVGRGGRTDTQYF. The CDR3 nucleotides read TGTGCCAGCAACCGGGTGGGGCGCGGGGGCCGCACAGATACGCAGTATTTT.

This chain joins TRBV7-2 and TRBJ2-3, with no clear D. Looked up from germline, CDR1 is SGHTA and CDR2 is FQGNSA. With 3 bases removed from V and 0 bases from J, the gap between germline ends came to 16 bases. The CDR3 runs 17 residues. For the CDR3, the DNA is TGTGCCAGCAGCTTGTCACTCGGACCGACTAGCACAGATACGCAGTATTTT. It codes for CASSLSLGPTSTDTQYF.

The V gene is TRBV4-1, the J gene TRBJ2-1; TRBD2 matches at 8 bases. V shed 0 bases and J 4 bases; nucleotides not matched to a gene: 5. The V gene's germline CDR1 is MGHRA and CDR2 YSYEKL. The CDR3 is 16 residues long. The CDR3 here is CASSQEGLAGYNEQFF. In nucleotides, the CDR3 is TGCGCCAGCAGCCAAGAAGGGCTAGCGGGTTACAATGAGCAGTTCTTC.

The CDR3 DNA reads as TGCAGCGTTGTGGTCAGGGGGAAAGTGGGCACTGAAGCTTTCTTT. As protein: CSVVVRGKVGTEAFF. The genes are TRBV29-1 and TRBJ1-1, with TRBD1 identical over 7 bases. The CDR3 is made up of 15 amino acids. Germline loops: CDR1 SQVTM, CDR2 ANQGSEA. Trimming removed 4 bases from V and 4 bases from J; junction bases left unmatched: 12.

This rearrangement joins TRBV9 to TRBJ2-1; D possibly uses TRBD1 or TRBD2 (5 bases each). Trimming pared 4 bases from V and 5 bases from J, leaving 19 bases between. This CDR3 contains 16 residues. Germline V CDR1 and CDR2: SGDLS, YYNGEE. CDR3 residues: CASSPRWPPGHNEQFF. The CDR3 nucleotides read TGTGCCAGCAGCCCCCGATGGCCTCCGGGACACAATGAGCAGTTCTTC.

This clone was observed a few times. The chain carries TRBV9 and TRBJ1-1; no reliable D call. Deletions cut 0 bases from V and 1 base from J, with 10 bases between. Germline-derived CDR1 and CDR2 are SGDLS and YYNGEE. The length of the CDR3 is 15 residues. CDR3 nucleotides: TGTGCCAGCAGCGTAGGGGCGATCCAGAACACTGAAGCTTTCTTT. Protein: CASSVGAIQNTEAFF.

CDR3 sequence: CASSSTGGQGLHEQYF. The CDR3 region has the DNA TGTGCCAGCAGTTCTACGGGCGGACAGGGTTTACACGAGCAGTACTTC. The genes are TRBV6-2 or TRBV6-3 and TRBJ2-7; 8 nucleotides match TRBD1. Germline-derived CDR1 and CDR2 are MNHEY and SVGEGT. The V gene end was trimmed by 4 bases and the J gene end by 5 bases; junction bases not matched to a gene: 13. The CDR3 loop spans 16 amino acids.

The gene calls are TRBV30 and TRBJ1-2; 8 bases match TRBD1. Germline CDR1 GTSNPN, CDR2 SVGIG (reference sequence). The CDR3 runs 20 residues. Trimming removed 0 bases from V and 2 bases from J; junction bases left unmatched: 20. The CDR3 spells CAWSVLSYVQGAKWNYGYTF. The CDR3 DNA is TGTGCCTGGAGTGTACTTTCTTACGTCCAGGGGGCAAAGTGGAACTATGGCTACACCTTC.

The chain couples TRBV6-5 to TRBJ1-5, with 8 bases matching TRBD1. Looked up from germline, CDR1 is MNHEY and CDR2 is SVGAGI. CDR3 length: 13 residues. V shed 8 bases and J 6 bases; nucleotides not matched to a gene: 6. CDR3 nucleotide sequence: TGTGCCAGCGCCGGGACAGGAGGTCAGCCCCAGCATTTT. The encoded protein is CASAGTGGQPQHF.

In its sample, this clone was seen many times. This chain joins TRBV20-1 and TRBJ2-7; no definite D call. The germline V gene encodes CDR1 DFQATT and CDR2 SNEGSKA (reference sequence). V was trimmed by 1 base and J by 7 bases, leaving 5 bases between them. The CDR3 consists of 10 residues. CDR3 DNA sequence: TGCAGTGCTAGAGGGAGAGAGCAGTACTTC. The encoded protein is CSARGREQYF.

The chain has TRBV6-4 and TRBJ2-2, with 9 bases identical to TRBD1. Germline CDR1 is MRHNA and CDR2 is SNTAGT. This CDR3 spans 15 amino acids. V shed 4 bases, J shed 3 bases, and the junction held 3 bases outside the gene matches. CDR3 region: CASSVGDRDTGELFF. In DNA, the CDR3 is TGTGCCAGCAGTGTGGGGGACAGGGACACCGGGGAGCTGTTTTTT.

The CDR3 DNA reads TGTGCCAGCAGTGATATTTATAGCGGGGGGGCGGAAGAGACCCAGTACTTC. Translated, it gives CASSDIYSGGAEETQYF. The chain combines TRBV6-1 with TRBJ2-5; TRBD2 matches 11 bases. V dropped 3 bases and J dropped 3; count of bases not matched to a gene: 9. The CDR3 spans 17 residues. Per the germline V gene, CDR1 is MNHNS and CDR2 is SASEGT.

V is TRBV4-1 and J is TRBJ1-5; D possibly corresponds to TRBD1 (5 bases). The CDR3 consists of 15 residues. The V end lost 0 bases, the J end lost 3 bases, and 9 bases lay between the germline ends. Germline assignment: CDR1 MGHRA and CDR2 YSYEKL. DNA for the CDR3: TGCGCCAGCAGCCAAGAACGGGGCCCCAATCAGCCCCAGCATTTT. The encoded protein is CASSQERGPNQPQHF.

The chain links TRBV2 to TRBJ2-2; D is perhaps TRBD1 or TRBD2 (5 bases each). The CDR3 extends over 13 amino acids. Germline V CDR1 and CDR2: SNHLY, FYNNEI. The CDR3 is CFSMGVNTGELFF. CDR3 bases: TGTTTCTCGATGGGGGTGAACACCGGGGAGCTGTTTTTT.

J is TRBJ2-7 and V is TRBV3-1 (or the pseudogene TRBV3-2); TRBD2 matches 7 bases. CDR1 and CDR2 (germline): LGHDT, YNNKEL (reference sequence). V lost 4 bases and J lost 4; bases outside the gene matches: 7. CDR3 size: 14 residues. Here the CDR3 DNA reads TGTGCCAGCAGCCCCCACGGGGGGAAGTACGAGCAGTACTTC. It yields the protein CASSPHGGKYEQYF.

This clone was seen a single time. CDR3 nucleotides: TGTGCCAGCAGTTACGGGGGGACAGCGACTTCACCCCTCCACTTT. Its translation is CASSYGGTATSPLHF. The rearrangement links TRBV6-5 to TRBJ1-6, with 7 bases identical to TRBD1. The V gene's germline CDR1 is MNHEY and CDR2 SVGAGI. The ends lost 2 bases at V and 9 bases at J; junction bases unmatched: 7. The CDR3 totals 15 residues.